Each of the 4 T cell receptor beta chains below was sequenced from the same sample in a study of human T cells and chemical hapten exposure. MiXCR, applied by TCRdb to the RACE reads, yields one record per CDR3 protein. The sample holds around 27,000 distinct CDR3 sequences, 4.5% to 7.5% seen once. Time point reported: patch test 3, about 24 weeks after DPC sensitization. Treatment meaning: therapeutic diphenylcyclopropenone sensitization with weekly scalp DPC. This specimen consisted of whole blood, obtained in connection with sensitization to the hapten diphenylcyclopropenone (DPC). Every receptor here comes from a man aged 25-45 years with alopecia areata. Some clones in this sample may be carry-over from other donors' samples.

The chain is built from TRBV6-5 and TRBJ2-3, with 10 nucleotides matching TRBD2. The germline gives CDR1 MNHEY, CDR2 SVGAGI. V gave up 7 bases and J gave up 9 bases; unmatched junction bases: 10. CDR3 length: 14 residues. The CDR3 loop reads CASTSGGAFDTQYF. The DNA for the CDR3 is TGTGCCAGCACAAGCGGGGGGGCCTTTGACACGCAGTATTTT.

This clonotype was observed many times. CDR3 DNA: TGTGCCAGCAGCACGAGGGGACGGGGCCCCCACTTT. Translation: CASSTRGRGPHF. This chain connects TRBV3-1 to TRBJ1-6, with D perhaps matching TRBD1 (5 bases). CDR1 is LGHDT, CDR2 YNNKEL, per germline (reference sequence). The V gene lost 5 bases and the J gene lost 18 bases, with 17 bases spanning the gap. The CDR3 length is 12 residues.

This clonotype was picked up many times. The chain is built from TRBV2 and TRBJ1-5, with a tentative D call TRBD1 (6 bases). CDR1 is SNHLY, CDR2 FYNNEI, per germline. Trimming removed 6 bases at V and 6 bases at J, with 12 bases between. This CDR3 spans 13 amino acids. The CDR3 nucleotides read TGTGCCAGCAGCATGACAGGTCCTCAGCCCCAGCATTTT. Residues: CASSMTGPQPQHF.

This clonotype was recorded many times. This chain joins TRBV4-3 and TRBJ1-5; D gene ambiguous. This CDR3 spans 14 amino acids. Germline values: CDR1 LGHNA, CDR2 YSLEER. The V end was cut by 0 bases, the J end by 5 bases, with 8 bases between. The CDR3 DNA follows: TGCGCCAGCAGCCAAGATAGGACTTATCAGCCCCAGCATTTT. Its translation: CASSQDRTYQPQHF.